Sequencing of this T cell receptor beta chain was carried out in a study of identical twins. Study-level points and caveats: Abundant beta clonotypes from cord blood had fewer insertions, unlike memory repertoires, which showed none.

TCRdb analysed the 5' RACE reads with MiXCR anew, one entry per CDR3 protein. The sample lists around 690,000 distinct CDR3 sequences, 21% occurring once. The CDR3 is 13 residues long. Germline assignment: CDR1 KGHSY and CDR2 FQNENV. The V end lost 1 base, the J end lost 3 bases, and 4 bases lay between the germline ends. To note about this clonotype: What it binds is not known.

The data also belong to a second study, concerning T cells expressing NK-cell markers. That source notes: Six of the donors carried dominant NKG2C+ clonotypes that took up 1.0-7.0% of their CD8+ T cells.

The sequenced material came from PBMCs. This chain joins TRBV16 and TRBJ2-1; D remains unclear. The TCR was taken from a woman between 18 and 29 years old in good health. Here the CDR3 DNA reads TGTGCCAGCAGCCAATTTGTCTACAATGAGCAGTTCTTC. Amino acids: CASSQFVYNEQFF.